Following are 13 T cell receptor beta chains from one sample sequenced in a study of blood T cells in healthy people across ages (dated by TCRdb to between 2014 and 2016). Library preparation used 5' RACE. Sequenced using an Illumina HiSeq 2500. A second PCR of roughly 7 to 12 cycles was run with a J-beta primer mix and a sample-barcoded 5' primer. TCRdb trimmed public reads at Q25 via fastp, called clones via MiXCR and kept in-frame beta chains. CDR3 protein sequences are deduplicated, and each keeps its most common genes and DNA. Counted in this sample were 550,000 to 750,000 distinct CDR3 sequences; roughly 21% of them appeared once. The ten largest make up 3.6% of the sample. The sample comprised blood. All receptors derive from a man aged 65 to 79 in good health.

In its sample, this clonotype was seen many times. V usage is TRBV6-5 and J usage is TRBJ2-1, with 12 bases that match TRBD2. Germline values: CDR1 MNHEY, CDR2 SVGAGI. CDR3 length: 15 residues. Trimming removed 4 bases from V and 8 bases from J; junction bases left unmatched: 6. This chain's CDR3 is CASSSTSGRSYEQFF. The CDR3 DNA reads TGTGCCAGCAGTTCAACTAGCGGGAGGTCGTATGAGCAGTTCTTC.

V is TRBV29-1 and J is TRBJ2-7; 7 bases fit TRBD1. The CDR3 has 12 amino acids. Germline-derived CDR1 and CDR2 are SQVTM and ANQGSEA. Trimming cost V 7 bases and J 1 base; bases outside gene matches: 4. The CDR3 spells CSAQGESYEQYF. The CDR3 DNA sequence: TGCAGCGCCCAGGGGGAGTCCTACGAGCAGTACTTC.

This clonotype was observed a few times. The CDR3 is CASSQGDVWNEQFF. The CDR3 region has the DNA TGTGCCAGCAGCCAAGGCGACGTTTGGAATGAGCAGTTCTTC. The chain joins TRBV3-1 to TRBJ2-5, with D unclear. Gene TRBJ2-1 matches the end of the DNA better, so the J call may be wrong. Germline assignment: CDR1 LGHDT and CDR2 YNNKEL (reference sequence). The CDR3 totals 14 residues.

This clonotype was observed a few times. J is TRBJ2-7 and V is TRBV5-1; possibly TRBD2 for D (5 bases). V gave up 4 bases and J gave up 0 bases, with 20 bases separating them. Germline CDR1 reads SGHRS; CDR2 reads YFSETQ. This CDR3 contains 17 residues. In nucleotides, the CDR3 is TGCGCCAGCAGCCTACTCAAATCGGAGGCGGCCTCCTACGAGCAGTACTTC. Translated, it gives CASSLLKSEAASYEQYF. The full variable domain, with the rest looked up from reference TRBV5-1 and TRBJ2-7, is KAGVTQTPRYLIKTRGQQVTLSCSPISGHRSVSWYQQTPGQGLQFLFEYFSETQRNKGNFPGRFSGRQFSNSRSEMNVSTLELGDSALYLCASSLLKSEAASYEQYFGPGTRLTVT.

The V and J genes are TRBV29-1 and TRBJ1-2; 9 nucleotides line up with TRBD1. V lost 7 bases and J lost 8; bases outside the gene matches: 11. Germline V gene lookup returns CDR1 SQVTM and CDR2 ANQGSEA. This CDR3 contains 13 residues. The chain's CDR3 is CSAGGQGTGGYTF. Here the CDR3 DNA reads TGCAGCGCCGGTGGACAGGGGACGGGCGGCTACACCTTC.

CDR3 in amino acids: CAIRQSPSTDTQYF. The CDR3 DNA reads TGTGCCATCAGACAGTCACCGAGCACAGATACGCAGTATTTT. The chain joins TRBV10-3 to TRBJ2-3; D is undetermined. From germline, CDR1 is ENHRY and CDR2 SYGVKD. Between the trimmed V and J ends, which lost 6 bases and 0 bases, there was a span of 10 bases. This CDR3 has 14 residues.

This clonotype came up a few times. The rearrangement uses TRBV20-1 and TRBJ1-4, with no clear D. The germline V gene encodes CDR1 DFQATT and CDR2 SNEGSKA (reference sequence). Trimming cost V 6 bases and J 6 bases, with 8 bases left between them. This CDR3 has 11 residues. CDR3: CSARRDEKLFF. CDR3 in DNA: TGCAGTGCCCGCCGGGATGAAAAACTGTTTTTT.

The table lists this clonotype with a few counts. The chain couples TRBV28 to TRBJ2-5, with 8 positions matching TRBD1. CDR3 length equals 15 residues. The V gene end was trimmed by 5 bases and the J gene end by 2 bases; junction bases not matched to a gene: 7. Per germline, CDR1 MDHEN and CDR2 SYDVKM. The CDR3 reads CASSPTGAVQETQYF. DNA of the CDR3: TGTGCCAGCAGTCCGACAGGGGCGGTACAAGAGACCCAGTACTTC.

This clonotype was observed a few times. The V gene is TRBV7-2, the J gene TRBJ2-5; possibly TRBD1 or TRBD2 for D (5 bases each). The DNA end is more similar to TRBJ2-1, so the J call may be wrong. This CDR3 is 16 amino acids long. The germline gives CDR1 SGHTA, CDR2 FQGNSA. The CDR3, as DNA: TGTGCCAGCAGCCAACCGGGACGGAGGCTGCTCAATGAGCAGTTCTTC. It translates to CASSQPGRRLLNEQFF.

This chain joins TRBV7-2 and TRBJ1-2; D is unresolved. CDR3 length equals 14 residues. V lost 1 base, J lost 7 bases, and 13 bases lay in between. CDR1 is SGHTA and CDR2 is FQGNSA in the germline V gene. Here the CDR3 reads CASSLDRVNSGYTF. CDR3 coding DNA: TGTGCCAGCAGCTTAGATAGGGTGAATAGTGGCTACACCTTC.

The J gene is TRBJ2-3, the V gene TRBV6-5, with D maybe TRBD1 (6 bases). Trimming shortened V by 5 bases and J by 9 bases, and 12 bases separated the two germline ends. The CDR3 sequence is 12 residues long. Germline assignment: CDR1 MNHEY and CDR2 SVGAGI. The CDR3 is CASSPPQGTQYF. CDR3 DNA: TGTGCCAGCAGTCCCCCACAGGGAACGCAGTATTTT.

This clonotype turned up a few times. The chain employs TRBV7-9 and TRBJ1-5; D uncertain. Trimming stripped 1 base from V and 6 bases from J, with 4 bases between. This CDR3 has 12 amino acids. CDR1 is SEHNR, CDR2 FQNEAQ, per germline (reference sequence). The chain's CDR3 is CASSLDLQPQHF. The CDR3 DNA reads as TGTGCCAGCAGCTTAGACCTTCAGCCCCAGCATTTT.

This clonotype was seen more than once but under ten times. This chain links TRBV10-3 with TRBJ1-1; D is perhaps TRBD1 (6 bases). V lost 4 bases and J lost 4, with 13 bases in between. Per germline, CDR1 ENHRY and CDR2 SYGVKD. The CDR3 is 14 residues long. The CDR3 DNA follows: TGTGCCATCAGTGGGGGGGCTCGGATCACTGAAGCTTTCTTT. Encoded protein: CAISGGARITEAFF.